A single sample is the source of the 10 T cell receptor beta chains below, sequenced in a study of spatial heterogeneity in lung cancer. TCRdb re-called the 5' RACE reads through MiXCR, storing one row per CDR3 protein. The data contain about 17,000 distinct CDR3 sequences, roughly 6.2% of them seen just once; the ten biggest clones take up approximately 6.2%. Time point described: sample taken at primary tumor resection. These TCRs' antigens remain unknown. Regarding the study as a whole: The number of expanded tumor alpha and beta chains correlated with mutation number.

The sequencing here drew on lung tumor tissue, taken at surgery. The receptors stem from a male donor with early-stage non-small cell lung cancer.

Many counts were recorded for this clonotype. The gene calls are TRBV14 and TRBJ2-5, with 7 bases lining up with TRBD1. This CDR3 has 16 residues. The trim removed 3 bases at V and 4 bases at J, leaving 11 bases unmatched. Germline V gives CDR1 SGHDN, CDR2 FVKESK. Here the CDR3 reads CASSQGPGQRRETQYF. The CDR3 coding sequence is TGTGCCAGCAGCCAGGGCCCGGGACAGAGGCGAGAGACCCAGTACTTC.

This clonotype showed up many times. DNA of the CDR3: TGCAGTGCTAGGGACTACCCAGGGACCCAGTACTTC. Translated, it gives CSARDYPGTQYF. The rearrangement uses TRBV20-1 and TRBJ2-5; tentative D call: TRBD2 (6 bases). Looked up from germline, CDR1 is DFQATT and CDR2 is SNEGSKA (reference sequence). The CDR3 spans 12 residues. The germline V and J ends were trimmed by 3 bases and 7 bases, with 12 bases remaining between them.

Ten or more counts support this clonotype. J is TRBJ2-7 and V is TRBV2; no clear D gene. Between the trimmed V and J ends, which lost 5 bases and 4 bases, there was a span of 6 bases. This CDR3 is built from 11 residues. Germline CDR1 is SNHLY and CDR2 is FYNNEI. The CDR3 spells CASSYAYEQYF. As DNA, the CDR3 is TGTGCCAGCAGTTACGCGTACGAGCAGTACTTC.

This clonotype appeared many times. The J gene is TRBJ2-7, the V gene TRBV5-1; D not certain. The V gene's germline CDR1 is SGHRS and CDR2 YFSETQ. This CDR3 has 14 residues. The V and J ends lost 0 bases and 2 bases respectively, with 9 bases between them. CDR3 loop: CASSLATSTYEQYF. The CDR3 nucleotides are TGCGCCAGCAGCTTGGCGACAAGTACCTACGAGCAGTACTTC. The full variable domain, rest sourced from reference TRBV5-1 and TRBJ2-7, is KAGVTQTPRYLIKTRGQQVTLSCSPISGHRSVSWYQQTPGQGLQFLFEYFSETQRNKGNFPGRFSGRQFSNSRSEMNVSTLELGDSALYLCASSLATSTYEQYFGPGTRLTVT.

This clonotype was seen ten or more times. The chain uses TRBV7-9 and TRBJ1-2, with 10 positions matching TRBD1. After removal of 0 bases from V and 6 bases from J, the junction contained 4 bases not matched to a gene. Germline V gene lookup returns CDR1 SEHNR and CDR2 FQNEAQ (reference sequence). The CDR3 has 15 amino acids. DNA of the CDR3: TGTGCCAGCAGCTTAGCCGGGACAGGGGATAATGGCTACACCTTC. This sequence encodes CASSLAGTGDNGYTF.

This clonotype was seen many times. The chain is built from TRBV27 and TRBJ1-5, with TRBD1 identical over 7 bases. With 3 bases clipped from V and 4 bases from J, the junction kept 9 bases outside the gene matches. Germline V gene sequence: CDR1 MNHEY, CDR2 SMNVEV (reference sequence). CDR3 length: 16 residues. The CDR3 loop reads CASSLEGAGKNQPQHF. The CDR3 DNA follows: TGTGCCAGCAGTTTGGAGGGGGCAGGAAAGAATCAGCCCCAGCATTTT.

This clonotype was detected ten times or more. The chain employs TRBV6-6 and TRBJ2-7; 11 nucleotides agree with TRBD1. J lost 4 bases, V lost 6 bases, and 11 bases had no gene match. The CDR3 has 16 residues. From germline, CDR1 is MNHNY and CDR2 SVGAGI (reference sequence). The CDR3 spells CASRKGGQGATYEQYF. Here the CDR3 DNA reads TGTGCCAGCAGGAAGGGAGGACAGGGGGCGACGTACGAGCAGTACTTC.

This clonotype was seen a handful of times. The V gene is TRBV18, the J gene TRBJ2-5; D is possibly TRBD2 (6 bases). The CDR3 has 13 amino acids. V shed 5 bases and J shed 2 bases, with 9 bases lying between them. From germline, CDR1 is KGHSH and CDR2 LQKENI. The CDR3, as DNA: TGTGCCAGCTCAGGGACTGCACAAGAGACCCAGTACTTC. Translating gives CASSGTAQETQYF.

The table lists this clonotype with many counts. The chain couples TRBV7-9 to TRBJ1-6, with 8 bases lining up with TRBD1. The CDR3 runs 14 residues. Germline V lookup: CDR1 SEHNR, CDR2 FQNEAQ (reference sequence). V trimming: 4 bases; J trimming: 10 bases; junction bases outside the gene matches: 6. The CDR3 DNA reads as TGTGCCAGCAGCTCAGGGGGCATCGGCTCACCCCTCCACTTT. Residues: CASSSGGIGSPLHF.

At least ten counts were recorded for this clonotype. The CDR3 loop reads CASSIGLAGGRRTDTQYF. The CDR3 bases are TGTGCCAGCAGCATCGGACTAGCGGGAGGCCGTAGGACAGATACGCAGTATTTT. The chain has TRBV7-2 and TRBJ2-3; 14 bases align to TRBD2. The V and J ends lost 5 bases and 3 bases, in that order; junction bases with no gene match: 10. CDR3 length equals 18 residues. Germline V gene data show CDR1 as SGHTA and CDR2 as FQGNSA.